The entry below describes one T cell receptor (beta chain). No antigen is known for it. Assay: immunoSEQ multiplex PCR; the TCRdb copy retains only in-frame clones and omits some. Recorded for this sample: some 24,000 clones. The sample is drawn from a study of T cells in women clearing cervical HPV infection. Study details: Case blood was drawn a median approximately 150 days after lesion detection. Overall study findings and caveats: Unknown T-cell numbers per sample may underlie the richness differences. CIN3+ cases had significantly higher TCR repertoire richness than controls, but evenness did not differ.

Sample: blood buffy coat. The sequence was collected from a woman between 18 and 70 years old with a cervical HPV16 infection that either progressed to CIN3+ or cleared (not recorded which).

The CDR3 DNA, read in part, is TGCGCCAGCAGCTTGGAGGGGACTAGCGGCACCGGGGAG. Protein sequence: CASSLEGTSGTGE. The CDR3, in full, reads CASSLEGTSGTGELFF. The genes are TRBV5-1 and TRBJ2-2; 11 positions match TRBD2. The read halts 3 residues ahead of the CDR3 end, with the missing end drawn from the germline J gene. This CDR3 region has 16 residues. Germline V lookup: CDR1 SGHRS, CDR2 YFSETQ. V trimming: 0 bases; J trimming: 4 bases; junction bases outside the gene matches: 2.